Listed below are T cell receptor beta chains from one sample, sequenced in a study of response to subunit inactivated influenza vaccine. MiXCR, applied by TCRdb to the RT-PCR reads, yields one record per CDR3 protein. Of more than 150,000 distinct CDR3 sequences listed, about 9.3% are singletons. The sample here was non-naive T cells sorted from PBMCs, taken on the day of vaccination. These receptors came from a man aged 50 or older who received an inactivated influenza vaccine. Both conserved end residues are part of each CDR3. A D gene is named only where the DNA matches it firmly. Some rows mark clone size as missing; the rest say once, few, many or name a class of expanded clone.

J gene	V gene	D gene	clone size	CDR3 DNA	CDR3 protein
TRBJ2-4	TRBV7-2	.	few	TGTGCCAGCAGCTCCCCCGGGACACAAAACATTCAGTACTTC	CASSSPGTQNIQYF
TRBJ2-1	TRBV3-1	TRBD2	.	TGTGCCAGCAGCCAAGAAACGGGGGGGGCTGGGAATGAGCAGTTCTTC	CASSQETGGAGNEQFF
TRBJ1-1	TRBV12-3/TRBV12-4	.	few	TGTGCCAGCAGTCCCCTCTTTGATCGGGGGCTGAAAGCTTTCTTT	CASSPLFDRGLKAFF
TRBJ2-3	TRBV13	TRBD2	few	TGTGCCAGCAGCTTAGCCCGACTAGCGGGGGACACAGATACGCAGTATTTT	CASSLARLAGDTDTQYF
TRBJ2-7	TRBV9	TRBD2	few	TGTGCCAGCAGCCCCAAACCAGGGACTAGCGACGAGCAGTACTTC	CASSPKPGTSDEQYF
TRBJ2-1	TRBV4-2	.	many	TGTGCCAGCAGCCCTATCTTAATGGGACTTCCTAATGAGCAGTTCTTC	CASSPILMGLPNEQFF
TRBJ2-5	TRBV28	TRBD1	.	TGTGCCAGCAGTACCCGGGACAGGGGAATGGTAAAAGAGACCCAGTACTTC	CASSTRDRGMVKETQYF
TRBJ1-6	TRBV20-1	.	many	TGCAGTACTAGTGAGAGTGGGGGCAGTTCACCCCTCCACTTT	CSTSESGGSSPLHF
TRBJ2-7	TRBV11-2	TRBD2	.	TGTGCCAGCAGCTTAATTAGCGGGAAGTCCTACGAGCAGTACTTC	CASSLISGKSYEQYF
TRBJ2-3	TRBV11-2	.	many	TGTGCCAGCAGCTTCGGGAAAGATACGCAGTATTTT	CASSFGKDTQYF
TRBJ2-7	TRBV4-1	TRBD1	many	TGCGCCAGCAGCCAACCCGACAGGGGTGGATTTCGCGAGCAGTACTTC	CASSQPDRGGFREQYF
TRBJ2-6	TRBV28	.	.	TGTGCCAGCAGTACCCACTCTGGGGCCAACGTCCTGACTTTC	CASSTHSGANVLTF
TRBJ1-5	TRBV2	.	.	TGTGCCAGCAGAGTCCAACCGGGAGGCAATCAGCCCCAGAATTTT	CASRVQPGGNQPQNF
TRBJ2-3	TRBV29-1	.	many	TGCAGCGTTGAAGTTACGGGCCGCCAAGGCACGCAGTATTTT	CSVEVTGRQGTQYF
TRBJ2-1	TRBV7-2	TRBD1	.	TGTGCCAGCAGCCCCCGGACAGGGGTCAATGAGCAGTTCTTC	CASSPRTGVNEQFF
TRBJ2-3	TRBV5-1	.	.	TGCGCCAGCAGTAAGGAAACCCCGGATACGCAGTATTTT	CASSKETPDTQYF
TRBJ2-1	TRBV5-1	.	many	TGCGCCAGCAGCTTTCGTCCGGGCGGGGTCAAAATTTACAATGAGCAGTTCTTC	CASSFRPGGVKIYNEQFF
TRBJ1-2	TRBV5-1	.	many	TGCGCCAGCAGCTTGGGACGGGACTATGGCTACACCTTC	CASSLGRDYGYTF
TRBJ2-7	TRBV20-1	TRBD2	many	TGCAGTGCTAGAGACCAGGGAGGGGCTTGGCAGTACTTC	CSARDQGGAWQYF
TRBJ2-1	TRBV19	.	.	TGTGCCAGTACCCCCGACAGCTCCTACAATGAGCAGTTCTTC	CASTPDSSYNEQFF
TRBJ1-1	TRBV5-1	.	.	TGCGCCAGCAGCTCCTCAGGGGCGGTCGACACTGAAGCTTTCTTT	CASSSSGAVDTEAFF
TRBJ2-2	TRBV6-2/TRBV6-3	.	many	TGTGCCAGCAGTTACCCGGGACGGAGGTGGTCCGGGGAGCTGTTTTTT	CASSYPGRRWSGELFF
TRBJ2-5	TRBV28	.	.	TGTGCCAGCAGCGCGGAGACCCAGTACTTC	CASSAETQYF
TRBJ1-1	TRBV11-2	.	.	TGTGCCAGCAGAACCCTGGGGACTGAAGCTTTCTTT	CASRTLGTEAFF
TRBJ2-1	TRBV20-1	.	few	TGCAGTGCTAGGGAAAATGAGCAGTTCTTC	CSARENEQFF
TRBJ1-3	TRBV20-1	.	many	TGCAGTGCTAGAGTTGCTGGAAACACCATATATTTT	CSARVAGNTIYF
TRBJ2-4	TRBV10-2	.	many	TGCGCCAGCAGTGCCGGGGATAGGGGCATTCAGTACTTC	CASSAGDRGIQYF
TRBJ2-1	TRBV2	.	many	TGTGCCAGCAGTGAACAGGGGCCGCTAAACTACAATGAGCAGTTCTTC	CASSEQGPLNYNEQFF